This T cell receptor beta chain was sequenced during a study of T cells in Graves' hyperthyroidism and ophthalmopathy. Germline CDR1 and CDR2: DFQATT and SNEGSKA (reference sequence). The CDR3 contains 12 residues. Trimming removed 5 bases from V and 3 bases from J, with 7 bases in between. Amplification yielded TCR beta CDR3 regions, with RNA transcripts as the source. With the HTBI primer set, the TCR CDR3 went through a first round of RT-PCR. TCRdb reprocessed the multiplex PCR reads with MiXCR, giving one entry per CDR3 protein. The sample yields just over 550,000 distinct CDR3 sequences, roughly 46% seen once. Those with hyperthyroidism were 18 to 65 years old, newly diagnosed, and ill for under 2 months.

The chain couples TRBV20-1 to TRBJ2-2; D call uncertain. This TCR came from a woman aged 18-30 years with Graves' hyperthyroidism. Material: peripheral blood or thyroid tissue (not recorded which). In DNA form, the CDR3 reads TGCAGTGCTGCTCAGGACACCGGGGAGCTGTTTTTT. It yields the protein CSAAQDTGELFF.